This T cell receptor (beta chain) was obtained from a study of shared clonotypes between healthy human individuals. Clones were read by immunoSEQ multiplex PCR, and TCRdb kept only the in-frame ones, dropping some. The sample has roughly 2.2 million clones, 92% seen once. The trim removed 5 bases at V and 4 bases at J, leaving 10 bases unmatched. The length of the CDR3 is 16 residues. Germline V gene lookup returns CDR1 MDHEN and CDR2 SYDVKM. Sequencing input: naive CD4+ T cells from PBMCs. Described subset: CD45RA+ positively selected. This receptor was taken from a man younger than 35 in good health. Some clones in this sample may be carry-over from other donors' samples. The chain is built from TRBV28 and TRBJ1-3; TRBD1 matches at 8 bases. The CDR3 sequence: CASSIPRTGSGNTIYF. The DNA of the CDR3 is TGTGCCAGCAGTATCCCCAGGACAGGGTCAGGAAACACCATATATTTT.